This paragraph covers one T cell receptor beta chain sequence. Trimming left V 0 bases short and J 0 bases short, with 14 bases between. CDR3 length: 17 residues. In germline, CDR1 is SGHRS, CDR2 YFSETQ. The sample belongs to a study of CD8 T cells in Susac syndrome. Reverse transcription used about 0.45 to 1 ug RNA and random hexamers. Via MiXCR, TCRdb re-called the immunoSEQ multiplex PCR reads, giving one row per CDR3 protein. Here the sample spans tens of thousands of distinct CDR3 sequences, around 94% being singletons. This TCR came from a human donor in good health. V gene TRBV5-1 combines with J gene TRBJ2-3, with a weak D call TRBD2 (5 bases). The source material was CD8+ T cells from PBMCs. CDR3 sequence (DNA): TGCGCCAGCAGCTTGGGCGGGCGGAGACCTAGCACAGATACGCAGTATTTT. Protein product: CASSLGGRRPSTDTQYF.